These T cell receptor beta chains were read from a single sample in a study of cytomegalovirus exposure and HLA in healthy donors. The assay was immunoSEQ multiplex PCR, and TCRdb's table has in-frame clones only and misses some. Listed are 90,000 to 150,000 clones; around 3.9% falls within the top ten. The sample comprised PBMCs. Receptor source: a man aged 18 to 29 in good health and CMV-seronegative. Each CDR3 is given with its conserved first and last residue. A D gene is named only where the DNA matches it firmly.

d_call	v_call	j_call	cdr3_aa	cdr3_nt
TRBD2	TRBV7-8	TRBJ2-7	CASSITSANYYEQYF	TGTGCCAGCAGCATCACTAGCGCCAACTACTACGAGCAGTACTTC
TRBD2	TRBV4-1	TRBJ2-1	CASSQGLAGDEQFF	TGCGCCAGCAGCCAAGGACTAGCGGGAGATGAGCAGTTCTTC
NA	TRBV5-8	TRBJ1-3	CASSSSGWAGNTIYF	TGTGCCAGCAGCTCCTCGGGGTGGGCAGGAAACACCATATATTTT
TRBD1	TRBV7-3	TRBJ2-5	CASRKTGGETQYF	TGTGCCAGCAGAAAGACAGGGGGGGAGACCCAGTACTTC
TRBD2	TRBV4-2	TRBJ2-3	CASSSPGRGGGGTDTQYF	TGTGCCAGCAGCTCCCCTGGGCGGGGGGGCGGTGGCACAGATACGCAGTATTTT
NA	TRBV16	TRBJ1-1	CASSQGRVGLSEAFF	TGTGCCAGCAGCCAAGGGAGGGTCGGGCTGTCTGAAGCTTTCTTT
TRBD2	TRBV30	TRBJ2-7	CAWSTSGAYEQYF	TGTGCCTGGAGTACTAGCGGGGCCTACGAGCAGTACTTC
NA	TRBV2	TRBJ2-2	CASRGLVQDTGELFF	TGTGCCAGCAGGGGACTTGTTCAGGACACCGGGGAGCTGTTTTTT
NA	TRBV7-9	TRBJ2-7	CASSQAERPYEQYF	TGTGCCAGCAGCCAAGCGGAACGACCCTACGAGCAGTACTTC
TRBD1	TRBV9	TRBJ1-1	CASSVEQGATGGAFF	TGTGCCAGCAGCGTAGAGCAGGGGGCCACAGGGGGAGCTTTCTTT
TRBD2	TRBV29-1	TRBJ2-3	CSVRSSGASTDTQYF	TGCAGCGTCAGGAGTAGCGGGGCTAGCACAGATACGCAGTATTTT
TRBD2	TRBV18	TRBJ2-2	CASSPPGLASRDTGELFF	TGTGCCAGCTCACCACCGGGACTAGCCTCCCGGGACACCGGGGAGCTGTTTTTT
NA	TRBV28	TRBJ1-4	CASSLLGGINEKLFF	TGTGCCAGCAGTTTATTGGGGGGAATTAATGAAAAACTGTTTTTT
TRBD2	TRBV6-5	TRBJ2-7	CASTRLAGGPYEQYF	TGTGCCAGCACCCGACTAGCGGGAGGGCCCTACGAGCAGTACTTC
TRBD1	TRBV2	TRBJ2-1	CASYLPGQGAFDEQFF	TGTGCCAGCTATCTGCCGGGACAGGGGGCGTTTGATGAGCAGTTCTTC
NA	TRBV2	TRBJ2-1	CATRAERGGYNEQFF	TGTGCCACCCGAGCTGAGAGGGGGGGCTACAATGAGCAGTTCTTC
TRBD1	TRBV29-1	TRBJ1-1	CSVGGSEDRGLDTEAFF	TGCAGCGTTGGGGGGTCGGAGGACAGGGGGCTTGACACTGAAGCTTTCTTT
NA	TRBV9	TRBJ2-3	CASSVGGWGADTQYF	TGTGCCAGCAGCGTAGGCGGTTGGGGCGCAGATACGCAGTATTTT
NA	TRBV13	TRBJ1-1	CASSLRLKSTEAFF	TGTGCCAGCAGCTTGAGACTTAAGTCAACTGAAGCTTTCTTT
NA	TRBV10-2	TRBJ2-7	CASKTGSYEQYF	TGCGCCAGCAAAACGGGGTCCTACGAGCAGTACTTC
TRBD1	TRBV6-6	TRBJ1-2	CASSPLDRANYGYTF	TGTGCCAGCAGTCCCCTGGACAGGGCTAACTATGGCTACACCTTC
NA	TRBV2	TRBJ1-2	CASRKGAGGSDTF	TGTGCCAGCAGGAAAGGGGCCGGGGGATCAGACACCTTC